This T cell receptor beta chain was recovered during a study of Graves' ophthalmopathy and Graves' hyperthyroidism (dated 2018 in TCRdb). Notes on the research overall: A patient counted as having stable hyperthyroidism if there was no progression to ophthalmopathy within 18 months of follow-up. To tell Graves' ophthalmopathy apart from Graves' hyperthyroidism, and to predict which patients would progress to ophthalmopathy, the study relied on TCR beta repertoire signatures. In total, under 150 blood samples were TCR-sequenced: some 43 ophthalmopathy, about 75 hyperthyroidism and around 17 hyperthyroidism-to-ophthalmopathy patients. To explore V-J signatures that separate ophthalmopathy from hyperthyroidism, a discovery set of about 98 patients was enrolled, consisting of fewer than 45 with ophthalmopathy and 57 with stable hyperthyroidism. An independent validation cohort was composed of some 18 hyperthyroidism patients and around 15 patients who later progressed from hyperthyroidism to ophthalmopathy. T-cell repertoires of thyroid tissue and blood were compared in a handful of hyperthyroidism patients. Once sampling was done, hyperthyroidism patients were given methimazole at a starting dose of 30 mg daily, while ophthalmopathy patients were given high-dose intravenous methylprednisolone.

For repertoire sequencing, TCR beta CDR3 regions were amplified from RNA transcripts. The first round was an RT-PCR using HTBI primers with the Qiagen OneStep RT-PCR kit, and this first round was followed by a second-round multiplex PCR, then size selection and purification. The libraries underwent paired-end sequencing with 100 bp reads on an Illumina HiSeq2000. From the authors' description of their analysis: Reads were processed with SOAPnuke, discarding reads with adapters, uncalled bases, mean Phred below 15, or no exact constant-primer or identifier match. COPE v1.2.5 was used to merge the high-quality paired reads. Clonotypes were defined as unique nucleotide sequences and were aligned to IMGT TRB V, D and J references using MiTCR v1.1. Analysis was restricted to V-J combinations with a frequency above 0.0001, which covered about 99% of repertoires. For each V-J combination, a TCR clonal expansion and chaos score was defined as the ratio of F50 clonal expansion to chaos observed in the TCRdist matrix. Welch's t-statistics and random forest were used to narrow the features down to 13 V-J combinations, which were then fed into a naive Bayes classifier. Thyroid-blood repertoire similarity was quantified with the Morisita-Horn index. TCRdb reprocessed the public reads (quality trimming at Q25 with fastp, clone calling with MiXCR) and kept in-frame beta chains. Rows merge per CDR3 protein into single entries with the most common DNA and genes. The authors' filters were not applied to this entry. For this sample the table gives more than 1,000,000 distinct CDR3 sequences, of which approximately 35% were detected only once. The top ten hold roughly 10% of the sample.

What the study reported, not specific to this receptor: In cross-validation, the 13-signature model distinguished ophthalmopathy from stable hyperthyroidism with around 90% sensitivity and approximately 81% specificity, while in the test set the corresponding values were approximately 80% and 75%. No statistical method was used to predetermine the sample size, and group allocation was not hidden from the investigators. Among expanded thyroid clonotypes with frequency above 0.001, most also showed up in blood, which suggests that blood repertoires may reflect the thyroid immune response. In validation, the model predicted ophthalmopathy progression with more than 70% sensitivity and roughly 72% specificity; more than ten predicted patients were CT-confirmed with GO in a median of approximately 6.5 months.

Hyperthyroidism patients were newly diagnosed, were aged 18 to 65 years, and had a disease duration under 2 months. Patients with other autoimmune diseases, uncontrolled infections, pregnancy or lactation were excluded from the study. Clinical symptoms, serum thyroxine, TRAb, thyroid ultrasound and orbital computed tomography formed the basis of the diagnosis. Trizol reagent was used to extract the total RNA, and its quality was then checked on an Agilent 2100 Bioanalyzer. This clonotype came up many times. Its antigen target is currently unknown. No base qualities exist here, and no much larger clone lies one base off it. CDR1 and CDR2 are drawn from the germline V gene: SGHRS, YFSETQ. V and J lose 3 bases and 2 bases, and a span of 6 bases separates them. Including the terminal cysteine and phenylalanine, the CDR3 comprises 14 residues. Only the CDR3 DNA stays, 42 bases, in frame from base 1.

Here the chain combines TRBV5-1 and TRBJ2-6; the D gene cannot be resolved reliably. The source of this sequence is an adult man with Graves' hyperthyroidism. Sequenced input: peripheral blood or thyroid tissue (not recorded which). The DNA sequence is given as TGCGCCAGCAGCTCGGTCGCTGGGGCCAACGTCCTGACTTTC. The encoded protein is CASSSVAGANVLTF.